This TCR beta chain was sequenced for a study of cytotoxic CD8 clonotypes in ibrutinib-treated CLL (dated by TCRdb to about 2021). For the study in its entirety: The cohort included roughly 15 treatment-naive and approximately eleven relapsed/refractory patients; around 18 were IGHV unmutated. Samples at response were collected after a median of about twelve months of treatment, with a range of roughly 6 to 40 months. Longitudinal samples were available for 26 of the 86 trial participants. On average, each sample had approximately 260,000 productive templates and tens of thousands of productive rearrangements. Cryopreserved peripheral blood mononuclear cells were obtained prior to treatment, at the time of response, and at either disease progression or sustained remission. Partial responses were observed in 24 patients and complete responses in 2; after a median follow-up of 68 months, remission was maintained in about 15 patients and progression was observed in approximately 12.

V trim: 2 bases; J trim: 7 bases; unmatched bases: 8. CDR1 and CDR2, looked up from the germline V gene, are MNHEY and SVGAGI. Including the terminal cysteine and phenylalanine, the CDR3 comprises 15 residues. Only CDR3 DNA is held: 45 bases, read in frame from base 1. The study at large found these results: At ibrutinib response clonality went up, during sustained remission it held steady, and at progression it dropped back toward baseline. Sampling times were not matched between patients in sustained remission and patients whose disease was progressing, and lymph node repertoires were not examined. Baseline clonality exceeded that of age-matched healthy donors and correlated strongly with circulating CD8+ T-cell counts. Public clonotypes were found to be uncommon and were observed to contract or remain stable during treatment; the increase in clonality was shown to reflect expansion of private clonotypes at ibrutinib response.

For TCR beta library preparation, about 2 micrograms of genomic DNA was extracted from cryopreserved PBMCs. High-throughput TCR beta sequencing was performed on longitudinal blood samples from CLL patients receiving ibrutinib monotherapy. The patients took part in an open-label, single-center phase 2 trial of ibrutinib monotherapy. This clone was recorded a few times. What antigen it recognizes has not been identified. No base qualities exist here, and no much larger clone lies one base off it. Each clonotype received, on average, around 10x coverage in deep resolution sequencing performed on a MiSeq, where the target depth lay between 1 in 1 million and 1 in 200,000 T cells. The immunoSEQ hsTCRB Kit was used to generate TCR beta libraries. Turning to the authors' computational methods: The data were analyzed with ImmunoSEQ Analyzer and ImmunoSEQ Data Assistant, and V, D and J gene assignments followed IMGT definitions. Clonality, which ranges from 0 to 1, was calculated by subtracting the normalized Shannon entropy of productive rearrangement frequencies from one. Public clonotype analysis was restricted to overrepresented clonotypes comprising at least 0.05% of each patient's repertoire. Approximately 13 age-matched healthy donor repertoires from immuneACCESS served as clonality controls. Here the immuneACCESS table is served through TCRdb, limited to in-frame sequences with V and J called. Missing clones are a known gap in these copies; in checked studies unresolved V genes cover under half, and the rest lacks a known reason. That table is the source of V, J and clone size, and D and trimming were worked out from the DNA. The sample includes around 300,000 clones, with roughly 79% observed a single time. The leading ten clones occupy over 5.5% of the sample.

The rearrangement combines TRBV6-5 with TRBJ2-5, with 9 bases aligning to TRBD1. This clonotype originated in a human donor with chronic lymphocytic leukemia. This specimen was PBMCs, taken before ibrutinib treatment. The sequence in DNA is TGTGCCAGCAGTTACACGGGACAGGGTCTTGGGACCCAGTACTTC. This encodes CASSYTGQGLGTQYF.